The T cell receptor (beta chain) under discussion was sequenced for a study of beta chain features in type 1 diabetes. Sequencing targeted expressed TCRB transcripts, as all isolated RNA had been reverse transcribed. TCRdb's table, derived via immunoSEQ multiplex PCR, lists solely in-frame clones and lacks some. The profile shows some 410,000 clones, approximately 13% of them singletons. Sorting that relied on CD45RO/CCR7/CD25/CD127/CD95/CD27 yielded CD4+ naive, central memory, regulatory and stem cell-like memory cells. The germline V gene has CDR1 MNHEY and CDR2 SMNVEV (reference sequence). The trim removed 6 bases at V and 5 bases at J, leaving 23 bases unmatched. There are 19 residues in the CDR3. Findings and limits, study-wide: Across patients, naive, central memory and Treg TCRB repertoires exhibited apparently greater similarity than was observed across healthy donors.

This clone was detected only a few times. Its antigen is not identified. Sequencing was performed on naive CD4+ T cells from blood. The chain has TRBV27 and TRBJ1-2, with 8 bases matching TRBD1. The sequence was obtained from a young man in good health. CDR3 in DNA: TGTGCCAGCAGCCCCTTGGCGGGACAGGCGGCTCTCGGTTCATATGGCTACACCTTC. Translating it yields CASSPLAGQAALGSYGYTF.